Below, one TCR beta chain is given with its context. This record comes from a study of blood T cell dynamics during melanoma immunotherapy. Germline V gives CDR1 LGHNA, CDR2 YSLEER. The ends were cut back, 0 bases at V and 4 bases at J, with 15 bases in the middle. CDR3 length: 16 amino acids. Clones were sequenced by immunoSEQ multiplex PCR, and TCRdb holds only the in-frame ones, with some missing. Counted here are fewer than 11,000 clones, about 91% occurring once; the ten biggest clones make up 6% to 9.5%. Time point in this sample: pre-treatment baseline. Disease control meant complete response, partial response or stable disease at 12 weeks.

The input for sequencing was blood, taken from a patient treated with checkpoint blockade. The sequence came from a human donor with melanoma. The rearrangement links TRBV4-3 to TRBJ1-1; tentatively, D is TRBD1 (5 bases). The CDR3 is CASSQEATAGPTEAFF. DNA of the CDR3: TGCGCCAGCAGCCAAGAGGCCACGGCGGGACCCACTGAAGCTTTCTTT.